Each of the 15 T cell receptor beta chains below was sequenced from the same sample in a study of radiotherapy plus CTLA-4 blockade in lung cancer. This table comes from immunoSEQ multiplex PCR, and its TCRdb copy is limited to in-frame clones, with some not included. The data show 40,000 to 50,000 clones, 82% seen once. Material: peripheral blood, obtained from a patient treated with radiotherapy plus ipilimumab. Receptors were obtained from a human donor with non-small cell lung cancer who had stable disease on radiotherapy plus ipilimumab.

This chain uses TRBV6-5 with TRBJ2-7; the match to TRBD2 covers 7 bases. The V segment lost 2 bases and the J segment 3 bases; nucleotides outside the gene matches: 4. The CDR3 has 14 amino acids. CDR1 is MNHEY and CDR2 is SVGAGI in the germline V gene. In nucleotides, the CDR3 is TGTGCCAGCAGTTACGTTGCGGGGGACTACGAGCAGTACTTC. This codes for CASSYVAGDYEQYF.

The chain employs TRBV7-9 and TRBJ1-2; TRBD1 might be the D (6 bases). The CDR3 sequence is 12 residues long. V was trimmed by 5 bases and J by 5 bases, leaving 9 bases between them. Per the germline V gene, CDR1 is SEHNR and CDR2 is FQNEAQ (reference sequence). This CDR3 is CASSLDRYGYTF. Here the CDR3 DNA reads TGTGCCAGCAGCCTGGACAGATATGGCTACACCTTC.

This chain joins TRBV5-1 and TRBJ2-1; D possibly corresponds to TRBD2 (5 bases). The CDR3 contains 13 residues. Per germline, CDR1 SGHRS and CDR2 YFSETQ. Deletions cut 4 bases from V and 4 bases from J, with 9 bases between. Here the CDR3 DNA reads TGCGCCAGCAGCACGCCGGGATACAATGAGCAGTTCTTC. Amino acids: CASSTPGYNEQFF.

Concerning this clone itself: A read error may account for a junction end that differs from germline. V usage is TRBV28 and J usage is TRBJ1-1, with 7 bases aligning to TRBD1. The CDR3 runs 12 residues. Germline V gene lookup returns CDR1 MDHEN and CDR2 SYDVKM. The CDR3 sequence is CASSLSGQGGKF. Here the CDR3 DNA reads TGTGCCAGCAGTTTATCGGGGCAGGGGGGTAAATTT.

In nucleotides, the CDR3 is TGTGCCAGCAGCGCCGCGGATACGCAGTATTTT. This translates into CASSAADTQYF. The rearrangement links TRBV9 to TRBJ2-3; D not resolved. The CDR3 length is 11 residues. Germline CDR1 and CDR2: SGDLS and YYNGEE. Trimming took off 3 bases at V and 6 bases at J, with 5 bases between the two ends.

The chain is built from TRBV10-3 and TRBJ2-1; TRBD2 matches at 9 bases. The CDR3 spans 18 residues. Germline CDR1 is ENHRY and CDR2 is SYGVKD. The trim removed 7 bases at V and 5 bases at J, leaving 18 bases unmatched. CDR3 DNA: TGTGCCATCACAGCTCTAGCGGGAAGTGGAGTTGAGGACAATGAGCAGTTCTTC. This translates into CAITALAGSGVEDNEQFF.

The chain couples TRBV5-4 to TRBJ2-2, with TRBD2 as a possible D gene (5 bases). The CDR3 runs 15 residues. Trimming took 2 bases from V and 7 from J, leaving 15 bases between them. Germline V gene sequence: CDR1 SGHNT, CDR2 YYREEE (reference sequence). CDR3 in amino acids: CASSFERASDGELFF. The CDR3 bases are TGTGCCAGCAGCTTTGAGAGGGCCTCCGACGGGGAGCTGTTTTTT.

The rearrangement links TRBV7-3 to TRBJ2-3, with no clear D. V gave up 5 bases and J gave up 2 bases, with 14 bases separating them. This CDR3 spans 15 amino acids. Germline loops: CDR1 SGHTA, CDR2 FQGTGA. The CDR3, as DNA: TGTGCCAGCAGCCCCCGTGTGTCTGTCACAGATACGCAGTATTTT. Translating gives CASSPRVSVTDTQYF.

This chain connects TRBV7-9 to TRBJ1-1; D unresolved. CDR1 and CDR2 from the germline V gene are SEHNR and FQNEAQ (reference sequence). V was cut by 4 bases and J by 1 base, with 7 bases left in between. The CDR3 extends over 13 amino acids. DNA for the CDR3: TGTGCCAGCAGCTGGGAGGCGAACACTGAAGCTTTCTTT. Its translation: CASSWEANTEAFF.

CDR3 coding DNA: TGTGCCACCGCGGGGGACTCCGAGAGGCAGCCCCAGCATTTT. This translates into CATAGDSERQPQHF. This chain links TRBV10-3 with TRBJ1-5; weak D call: TRBD1 (5 bases). The V gene's germline CDR1 is ENHRY and CDR2 SYGVKD. V dropped 10 bases and J dropped 7 bases, with 20 bases sitting between them. The CDR3 loop spans 14 amino acids.

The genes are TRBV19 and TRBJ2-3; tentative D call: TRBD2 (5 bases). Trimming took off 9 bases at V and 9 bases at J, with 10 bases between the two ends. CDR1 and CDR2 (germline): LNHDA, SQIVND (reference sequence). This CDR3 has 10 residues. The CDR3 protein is CARGSDTQYF. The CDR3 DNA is TGTGCCAGGGGGAGCGACACGCAGTATTTT. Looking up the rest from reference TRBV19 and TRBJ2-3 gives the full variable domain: DGGITQSPKYLFRKEGQNVTLSCEQNLNHDAMYWYRQDPGQGLRLIYYSQIVNDFQKGDIAEGYSVSREKKESFPLTVTSAQKNPTAFYLCARGSDTQYFGPGTRLTVL.

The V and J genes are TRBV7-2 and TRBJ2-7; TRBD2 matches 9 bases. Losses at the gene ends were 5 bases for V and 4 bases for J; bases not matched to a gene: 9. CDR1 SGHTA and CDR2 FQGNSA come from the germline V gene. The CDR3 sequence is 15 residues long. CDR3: CASSPWASGIYEQYF. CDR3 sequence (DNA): TGTGCCAGCAGCCCCTGGGCTAGCGGGATATACGAGCAGTACTTC. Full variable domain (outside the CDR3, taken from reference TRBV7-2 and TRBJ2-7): GAGVSQSPSNKVTEKGKDVELRCDPISGHTALYWYRQSLGQGLEFLIYFQGNSAPDKSGLPSDRFSAERTGGSVSTLTIQRTQQEDSAVYLCASSPWASGIYEQYFGPGTRLTVT.

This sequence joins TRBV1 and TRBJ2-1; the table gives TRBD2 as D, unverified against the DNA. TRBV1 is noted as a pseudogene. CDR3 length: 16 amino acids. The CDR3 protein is CTSSRLTSGFYNEQFF. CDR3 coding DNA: TGCACCAGCAGCCGCCTGACTAGCGGGTTTTACAATGAGCAGTTCTTC.

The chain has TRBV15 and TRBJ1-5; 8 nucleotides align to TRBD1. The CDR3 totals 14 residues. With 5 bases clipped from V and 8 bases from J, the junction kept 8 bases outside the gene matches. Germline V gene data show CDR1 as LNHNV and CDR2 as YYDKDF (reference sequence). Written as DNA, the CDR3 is TGTGCCACCAGCGACGCCCGGACAGGGAAGCCCCAGCATTTT. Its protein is CATSDARTGKPQHF.

CDR3 bases: TGTGCCTTGGAAGGGACAGGGTACACTGAAGCTTTCTTT. It yields the protein CALEGTGYTEAFF. The V and J genes are TRBV30 and TRBJ1-1; 9 nucleotides line up with TRBD1. The CDR3 runs 13 residues. V trimming: 7 bases; J trimming: 3 bases; junction bases outside the gene matches: 6. From germline, CDR1 is GTSNPN and CDR2 SVGIG (reference sequence).